Listed below are T cell receptor beta chains from one sample, sequenced in a study of blood T cell repertoires in COVID-19. Produced via immunoSEQ multiplex PCR; TCRdb's table is partial and in-frame only. The sample holds about 53,000 clones, roughly 82% seen once. The material sequenced was peripheral blood. The source of these receptors is a woman aged 55-69 years with acute or convalescent COVID-19. Both conserved end residues are part of each CDR3. D genes are given only for firm matches.

19	TRBV19	TRBJ1-3	TRBD1	CASSRSLGQGEFGGNTIYF
13	TRBV30	TRBJ1-5	TRBD1	CAWSEQGIQPQHF
15	TRBV3-1/TRBV3-2	TRBJ1-5	TRBD1	CASSQAGQGNQPQHF
16	TRBV7-9	TRBJ1-4	TRBD1	CASSLATGQGVGKLFF
14	TRBV29-1	TRBJ1-1	.	CSGRAGMTNTEAFF
14	TRBV6-2/TRBV6-3	TRBJ2-2	TRBD2	CASSTGTSTGELFF
17	TRBV18	TRBJ1-3	TRBD1	CASSPGTGGSSGNTIYF
14	TRBV15	TRBJ2-7	.	CATSSNYLDQEQYF
14	TRBV28	TRBJ1-4	TRBD1	CASSLLGGVEKLFF
13	TRBV9	TRBJ1-2	.	CASSAGFPYGYTF
12	TRBV12-3/TRBV12-4	TRBJ2-1	.	CASTIPPGEQFF
15	TRBV12-5	TRBJ2-1	TRBD2	CASGNSGRAYNEQFF
12	TRBV7-9	TRBJ2-3	.	CASSYGSNTQYF
13	TRBV3-1/TRBV3-2	TRBJ2-5	.	CASRRTEVETQYF
14	TRBV2	TRBJ2-1	TRBD2	CASSDALADNEQFF
14	TRBV10-3	TRBJ1-1	.	CAIRMITGSTEAFF
13	TRBV19	TRBJ2-3	.	CASSDTSTDTQYF
14	TRBV25-1	TRBJ2-7	.	CATNLEGPTYEQYF
15	TRBV11-2	TRBJ2-7	TRBD2	CASSLELIAGGEQYF
15	TRBV28	TRBJ1-5	.	CASSTSDSRNQPQHF
16	TRBV25-1	TRBJ2-1	.	CASRTSKSGSYNEQFF
13	TRBV12-3/TRBV12-4	TRBJ1-2	.	CASSLDKIYGYTF
18	TRBV7-8	TRBJ2-3	TRBD2	CASSYTRTSGGSTDTQYF
17	TRBV5-6	TRBJ1-3	.	CASSLGPEGSSGNTIYF
15	TRBV7-9	TRBJ2-3	TRBD1	CASSLQGVGTDTQYF
13	TRBV7-3	TRBJ1-1	.	CASSSTVNTEAFF
13	TRBV30	TRBJ1-1	.	CAWRLALNTEAFF
18	TRBV7-7	TRBJ2-1	.	CASSLESATSGPGIEQFF
12	TRBV5-1	TRBJ1-1	.	CASSSDRDGAFF
15	TRBV5-1	TRBJ1-4	.	CASSLAGGSNEKLFF
13	TRBV6-5	TRBJ1-2	.	CASSLRGTDGYTF
11	TRBV28	TRBJ2-5	.	CASSEGRVRDF
15	TRBV7-9	TRBJ2-2	TRBD1	CASSLGTGVTGELFF
14	TRBV12-5	TRBJ2-3	TRBD2	CASGAGEVADTQYF
13	TRBV11-2	TRBJ1-2	.	CASSSTGQYGYTF
16	TRBV5-1	TRBJ1-4	TRBD1	CASSFATGVGNEKLFF
14	TRBV12-1	TRBJ1-2	.	CASSFKQGDYGYTF
19	TRBV6-1	TRBJ2-2	.	CASSATNAKGLSNTGELFF
15	TRBV5-6	TRBJ1-3	.	CASSFFSSSGNTIYF
13	TRBV7-9	TRBJ1-1	.	CASSENGGAEAFF
13	TRBV29-1	TRBJ1-1	.	CSVVVGFGSEAFF